The clone carrying this T cell receptor (beta chain) is a singleton in its sample. Its target is unknown. Treatment here: 10-day PBMC culture with coronavirus spike peptide pools or control peptides (ViraFEST assay). Antigen-specific T cell expansion with peptide pools preceded TCR sequencing in the ViraFEST approach. V gave up 3 bases and J gave up 5 bases, with 13 bases separating them. The CDR3 is 14 amino acids. This entry comes from a study of vaccination and CD4 T cells after COVID-19. The study, taken as a whole, reports: Looking at convalescent patients, 304 of their 307 vaccine-specific clones were spike mono-reactive. Median SARS-CoV-2-reactive clonotypes rose from approximately 21 to 38, not significantly.

The Oncomine TCR Beta short-read assay was what sequenced the DNA obtained from cultured CD4+ T cells. One entry per CDR3 protein results from TCRdb running MiXCR on the PCR reads. The repertoire consists of 17,000 or so distinct CDR3 sequences, with around 32% occurring once and the leading ten covering 15% to 18%. This receptor was identified in a human donor with COVID-19. Sequenced input: cultured CD4+ T cells from blood. The rearrangement uses TRBV12-3 or TRBV12-4 and TRBJ1-2; D call uncertain. The CDR3 DNA reads as TGTGCCAGCAGTTTCGGCGGATGGATTTATGGCTACACCTTC. Protein product: CASSFGGWIYGYTF.